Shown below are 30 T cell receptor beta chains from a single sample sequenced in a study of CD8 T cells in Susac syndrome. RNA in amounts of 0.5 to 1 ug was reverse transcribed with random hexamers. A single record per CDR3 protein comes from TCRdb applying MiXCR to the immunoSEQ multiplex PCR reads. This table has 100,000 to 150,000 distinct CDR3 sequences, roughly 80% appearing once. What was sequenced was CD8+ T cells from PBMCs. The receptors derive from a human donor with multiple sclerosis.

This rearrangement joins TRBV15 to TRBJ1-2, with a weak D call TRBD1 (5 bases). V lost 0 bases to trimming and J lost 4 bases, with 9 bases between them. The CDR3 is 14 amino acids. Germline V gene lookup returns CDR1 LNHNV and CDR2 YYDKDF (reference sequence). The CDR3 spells CATSRDREFYGYTF. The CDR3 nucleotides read TGTGCCACCAGCAGAGACAGGGAGTTCTATGGCTACACCTTC. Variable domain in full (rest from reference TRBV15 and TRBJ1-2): DAMVIQNPRYQVTQFGKPVTLSCSQTLNHNVMYWYQQKSSQAPKLLFHYYDKDFNNEADTPDNFQSRRPNTSFCFLDIRSPGLGDTAMYLCATSRDREFYGYTFGSGTRLTVV.

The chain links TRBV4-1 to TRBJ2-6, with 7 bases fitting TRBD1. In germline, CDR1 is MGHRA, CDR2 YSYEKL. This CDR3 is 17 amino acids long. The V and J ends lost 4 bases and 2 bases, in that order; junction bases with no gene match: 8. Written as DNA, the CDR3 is TGCGCCAGCAGCCCCGGGACAGAGGGGCCTGGGGCCAACGTCCTGACTTTC. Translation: CASSPGTEGPGANVLTF.

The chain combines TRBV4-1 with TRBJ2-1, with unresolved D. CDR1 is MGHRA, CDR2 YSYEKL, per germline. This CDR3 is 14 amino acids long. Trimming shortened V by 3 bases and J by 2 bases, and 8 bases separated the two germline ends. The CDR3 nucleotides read TGCGCCAGCAGCCATCTAGGACCCTACAATGAGCAGTTCTTC. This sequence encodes CASSHLGPYNEQFF.

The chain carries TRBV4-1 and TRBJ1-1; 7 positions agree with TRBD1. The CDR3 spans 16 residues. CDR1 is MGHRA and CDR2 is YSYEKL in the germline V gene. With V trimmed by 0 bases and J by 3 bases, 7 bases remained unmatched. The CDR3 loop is CASSQDQPGGYTEAFF. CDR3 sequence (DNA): TGCGCCAGCAGCCAAGATCAGCCAGGGGGATACACTGAAGCTTTCTTT.

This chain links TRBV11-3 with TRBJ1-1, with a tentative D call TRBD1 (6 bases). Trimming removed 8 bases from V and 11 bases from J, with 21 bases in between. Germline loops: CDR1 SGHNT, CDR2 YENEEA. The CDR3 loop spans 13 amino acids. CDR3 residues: CASQTRQAQGAFF. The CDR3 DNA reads TGTGCCAGCCAGACACGACAGGCGCAGGGGGCTTTCTTT.

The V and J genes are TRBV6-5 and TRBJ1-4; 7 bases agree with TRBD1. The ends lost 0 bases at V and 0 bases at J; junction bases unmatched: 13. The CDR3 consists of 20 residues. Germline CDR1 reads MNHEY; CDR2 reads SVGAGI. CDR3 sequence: CASSYSIEDRRFPTNEKLFF. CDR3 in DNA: TGTGCCAGCAGTTACTCGATTGAGGACAGGCGATTTCCAACTAATGAAAAACTGTTTTTT.

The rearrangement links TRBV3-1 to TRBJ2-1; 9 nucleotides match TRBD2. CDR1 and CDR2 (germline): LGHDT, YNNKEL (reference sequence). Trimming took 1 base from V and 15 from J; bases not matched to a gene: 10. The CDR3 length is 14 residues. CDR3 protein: CASSQVEDSGRGFF. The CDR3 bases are TGTGCCAGCAGCCAAGTGGAGGATAGCGGGAGAGGGTTCTTC.

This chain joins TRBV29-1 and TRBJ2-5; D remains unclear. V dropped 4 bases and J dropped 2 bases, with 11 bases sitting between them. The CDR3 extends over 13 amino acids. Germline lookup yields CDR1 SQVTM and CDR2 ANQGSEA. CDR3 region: CSVAGSEQETQYF. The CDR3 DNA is TGCAGCGTTGCCGGGTCGGAACAAGAGACCCAGTACTTC.

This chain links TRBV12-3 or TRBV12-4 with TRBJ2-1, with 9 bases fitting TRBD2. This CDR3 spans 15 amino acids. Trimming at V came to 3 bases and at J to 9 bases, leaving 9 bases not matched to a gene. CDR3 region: CASSLVIAGVSEQFF. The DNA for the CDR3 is TGTGCCAGCAGTTTGGTAATAGCGGGGGTCTCTGAGCAGTTCTTC.

CDR3 bases: TGTGCCAGCAGCGATGACAGCTACGAGCAGTACGTC. Encoded protein: CASSDDSYEQYV. The chain carries TRBV5-4 and TRBJ2-7; D is perhaps TRBD1 (5 bases). The germline CDR1 and CDR2 sequences are SGHNT and YYREEE (reference sequence). The CDR3 contains 12 residues. Trimming took 4 bases from V and 3 from J, leaving 8 bases between them.

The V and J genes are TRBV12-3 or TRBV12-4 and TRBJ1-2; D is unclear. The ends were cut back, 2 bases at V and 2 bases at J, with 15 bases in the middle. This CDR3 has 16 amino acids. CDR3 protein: CASSLSAGFTNYGYTF. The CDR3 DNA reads TGTGCCAGCAGTTTAAGTGCAGGCTTCACCAACTATGGCTACACCTTC.

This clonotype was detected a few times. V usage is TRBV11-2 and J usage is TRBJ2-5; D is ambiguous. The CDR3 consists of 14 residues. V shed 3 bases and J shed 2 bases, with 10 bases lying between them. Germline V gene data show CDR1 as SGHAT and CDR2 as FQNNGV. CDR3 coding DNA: TGTGCCAGCAGCTTTCGTGGGGATCAAGAGACCCAGTACTTC. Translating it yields CASSFRGDQETQYF.

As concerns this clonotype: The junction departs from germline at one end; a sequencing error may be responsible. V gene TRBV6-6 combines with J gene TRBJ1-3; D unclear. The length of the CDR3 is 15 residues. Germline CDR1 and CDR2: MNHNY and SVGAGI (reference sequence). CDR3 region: CASSYSQVSGNTIYF. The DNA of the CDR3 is TGTGCCAGCAGCTACTCCCAGGTCTCTGGAAACACCATATATTTT.

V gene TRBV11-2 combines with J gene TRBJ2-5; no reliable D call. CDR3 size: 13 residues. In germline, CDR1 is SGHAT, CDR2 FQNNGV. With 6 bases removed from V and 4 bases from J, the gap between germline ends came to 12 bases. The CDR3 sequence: CASRVPAAETQYF. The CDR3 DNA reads TGTGCCAGCAGAGTCCCGGCTGCAGAGACCCAGTACTTC.

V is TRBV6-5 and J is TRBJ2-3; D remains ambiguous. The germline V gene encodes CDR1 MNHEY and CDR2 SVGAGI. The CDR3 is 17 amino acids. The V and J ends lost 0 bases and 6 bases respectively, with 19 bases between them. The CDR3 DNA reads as TGTGCCAGCAGTTACTCCGTCGGTTGGATAGCTGACGATACGCAGTATTTT. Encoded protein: CASSYSVGWIADDTQYF.

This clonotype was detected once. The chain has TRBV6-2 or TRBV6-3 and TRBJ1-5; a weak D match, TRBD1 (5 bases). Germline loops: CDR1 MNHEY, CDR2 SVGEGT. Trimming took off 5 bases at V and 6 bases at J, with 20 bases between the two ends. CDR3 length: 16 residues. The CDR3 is CASSPPYDSHSQPQHF. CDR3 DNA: TGTGCCAGCAGTCCCCCTTACGACAGTCATAGTCAGCCCCAGCATTTT.

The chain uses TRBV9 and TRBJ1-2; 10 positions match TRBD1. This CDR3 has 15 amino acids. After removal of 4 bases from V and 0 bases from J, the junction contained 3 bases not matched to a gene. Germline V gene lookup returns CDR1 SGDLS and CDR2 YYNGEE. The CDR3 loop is CASSIGTGANYGYTF. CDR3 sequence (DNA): TGTGCCAGCAGCATAGGGACAGGGGCTAACTATGGCTACACCTTC.

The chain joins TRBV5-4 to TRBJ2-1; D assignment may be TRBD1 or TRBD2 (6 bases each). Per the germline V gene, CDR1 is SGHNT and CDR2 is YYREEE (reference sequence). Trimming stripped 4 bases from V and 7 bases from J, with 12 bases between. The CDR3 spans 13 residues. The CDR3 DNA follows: TGTGCCAGCAGCCTCGGGGGCCTTAATGAGCAGTTCTTC. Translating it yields CASSLGGLNEQFF.

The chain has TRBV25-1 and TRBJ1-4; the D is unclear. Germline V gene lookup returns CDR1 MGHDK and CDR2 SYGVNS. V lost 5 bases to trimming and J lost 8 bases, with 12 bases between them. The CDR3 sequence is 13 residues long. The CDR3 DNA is TGTGCCAGCAGTAGTTCGAGGAGAGAAAAACTGTTTTTT. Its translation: CASSSSRREKLFF.

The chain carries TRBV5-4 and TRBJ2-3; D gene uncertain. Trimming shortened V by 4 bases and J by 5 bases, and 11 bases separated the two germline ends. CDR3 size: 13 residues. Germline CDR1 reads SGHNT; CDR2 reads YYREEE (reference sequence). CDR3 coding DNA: TGTGCCAGCAGCCCAGGTCTCGAAGATACGCAGTATTTT. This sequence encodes CASSPGLEDTQYF.

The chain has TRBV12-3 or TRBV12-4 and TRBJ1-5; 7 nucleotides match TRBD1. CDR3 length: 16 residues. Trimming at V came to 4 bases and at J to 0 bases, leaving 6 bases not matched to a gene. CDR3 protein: CASSSEQGNSNQPQHF. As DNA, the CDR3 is TGTGCCAGCAGTTCCGAACAGGGGAATAGCAATCAGCCCCAGCATTTT.

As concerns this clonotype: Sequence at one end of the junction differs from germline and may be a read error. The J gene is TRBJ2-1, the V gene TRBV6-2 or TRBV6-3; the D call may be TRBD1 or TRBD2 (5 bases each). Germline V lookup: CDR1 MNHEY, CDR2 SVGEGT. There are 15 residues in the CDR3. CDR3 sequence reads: CASSLTGDHYNGQFF. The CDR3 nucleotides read TGTGCCAGCAGCCTCACCGGGGACCACTACAATGGGCAGTTCTTC.

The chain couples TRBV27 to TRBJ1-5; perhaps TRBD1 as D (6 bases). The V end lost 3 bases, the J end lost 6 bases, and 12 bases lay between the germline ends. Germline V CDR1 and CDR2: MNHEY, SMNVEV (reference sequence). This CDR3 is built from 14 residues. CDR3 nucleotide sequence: TGTGCCAGCAGTTTTCAGGGGTCTGGTCAGCCCCAGCATTTT. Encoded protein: CASSFQGSGQPQHF.

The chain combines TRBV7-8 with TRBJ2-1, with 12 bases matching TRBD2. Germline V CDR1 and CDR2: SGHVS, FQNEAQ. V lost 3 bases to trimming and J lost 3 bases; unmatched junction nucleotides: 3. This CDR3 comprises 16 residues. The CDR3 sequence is CASSFRTSGVYNEQFF. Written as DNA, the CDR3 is TGTGCCAGCAGCTTCCGGACTAGCGGGGTCTACAATGAGCAGTTCTTC.

The CDR3: CASSIRLAGGHEQFF. CDR3 sequence (DNA): TGTGCCAGTAGTATACGGCTAGCGGGCGGTCATGAGCAGTTCTTC. The chain is built from TRBV19 and TRBJ2-1; TRBD2 aligns across 8 bases. The CDR3 has 15 amino acids. CDR1 and CDR2 (germline): LNHDA, SQIVND (reference sequence). The ends lost 2 bases at V and 8 bases at J; junction bases unmatched: 8.

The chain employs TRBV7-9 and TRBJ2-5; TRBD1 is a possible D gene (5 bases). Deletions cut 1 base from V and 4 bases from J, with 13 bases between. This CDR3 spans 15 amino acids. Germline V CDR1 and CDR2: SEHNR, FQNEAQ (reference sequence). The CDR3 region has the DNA TGTGCCAGCAGCTTAGACCCAGGGCAGGGAGAGACCCAGTACTTC. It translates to CASSLDPGQGETQYF.

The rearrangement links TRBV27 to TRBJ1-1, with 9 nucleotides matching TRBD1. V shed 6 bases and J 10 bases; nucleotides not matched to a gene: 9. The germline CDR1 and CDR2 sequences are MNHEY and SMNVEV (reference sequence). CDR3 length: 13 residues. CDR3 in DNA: TGTGCCAGCAGAAACAGGGGGCTAAGAGGAGCTTTCTTT. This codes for CASRNRGLRGAFF.

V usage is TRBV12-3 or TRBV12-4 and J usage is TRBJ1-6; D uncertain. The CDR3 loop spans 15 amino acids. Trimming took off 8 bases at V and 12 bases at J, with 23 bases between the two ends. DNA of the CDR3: TGTGCCAGCCAAACCTCTCAGAGCAGCTCGGAACCCCTCCACTTT. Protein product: CASQTSQSSSEPLHF.

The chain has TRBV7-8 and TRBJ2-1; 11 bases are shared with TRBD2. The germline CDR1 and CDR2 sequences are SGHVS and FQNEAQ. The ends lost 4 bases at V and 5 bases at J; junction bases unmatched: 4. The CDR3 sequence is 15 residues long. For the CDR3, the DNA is TGTGCCAGCAGCTCAGGGACTAGCGGTCACAATGAGCAGTTCTTC. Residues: CASSSGTSGHNEQFF.

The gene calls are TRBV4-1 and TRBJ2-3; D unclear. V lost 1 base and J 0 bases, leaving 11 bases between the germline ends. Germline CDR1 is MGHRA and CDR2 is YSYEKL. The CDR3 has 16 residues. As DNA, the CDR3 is TGCGCCAGCAGCCAAGGGCCCACCCCTAGCACAGATACGCAGTATTTT. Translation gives CASSQGPTPSTDTQYF.